A single sample gave rise to the 21 T cell receptor beta chains below, sequenced in a study of shared clonotypes between healthy human individuals. Assay: immunoSEQ multiplex PCR; the TCRdb copy retains only in-frame clones and omits some. Found here are 850,000 to 1,100,000 clones, roughly 80% of them singletons; the top ten hold more than 0.85%. What was sequenced was memory CD4+ T cells from PBMCs. This sample's subset: CD45RA-negative fraction. Source of these receptors: a man between 18 and 29 years old in good health. Some clones in this sample may be carry-over from other donors' samples.

The CDR3 loop is CASSPAQGRDQPQHF. CDR3 nucleotides: TGTGCCAGCAGTCCCGCACAGGGACGTGATCAGCCCCAGCATTTT. The V call is TRBV2, the J call TRBJ1-5; D perhaps matches TRBD1 (6 bases). The V end was cut by 5 bases, the J end by 5 bases, with 16 bases between. The CDR3 runs to 15 residues. Germline V gene data show CDR1 as SNHLY and CDR2 as FYNNEI.

The chain links TRBV9 to TRBJ2-5; D perhaps matches TRBD1 (6 bases). This CDR3 contains 14 residues. Trimming pared 0 bases from V and 5 bases from J, leaving 11 bases between. Germline V lookup: CDR1 SGDLS, CDR2 YYNGEE. The chain's CDR3 is CASSVEGDGETQYF. The DNA of the CDR3 is TGTGCCAGCAGCGTAGAGGGGGACGGGGAGACCCAGTACTTC.

Concerning this clone: A much larger clone is a single base away; this may be a read error. The V and J genes are TRBV28 and TRBJ1-6, with D unresolved. Germline V lookup: CDR1 MDHEN, CDR2 SYDVKM. The ends were cut back, 2 bases at V and 6 bases at J, with 5 bases in the middle. The CDR3 is made up of 13 amino acids. CDR3 coding DNA: TGTGCCAGCAGTTTAGGTCGTAATTCACCCCTCCACTTT. This sequence encodes CASSLGRNSPLHF.

The V gene is TRBV4-1, the J gene TRBJ1-2; 10 bases map to TRBD1. The V gene's germline CDR1 is MGHRA and CDR2 YSYEKL. CDR3 length: 15 residues. V gave up 4 bases and J gave up 6 bases; unmatched junction bases: 8. This CDR3 is CASSPTGQGIDGYTF. The CDR3 coding sequence is TGCGCCAGCAGCCCCACGGGACAGGGGATAGATGGCTACACCTTC.

The chain has TRBV4-1 and TRBJ2-5; 10 bases agree with TRBD2. V lost 6 bases and J lost 1; bases outside the gene matches: 5. The germline V gene encodes CDR1 MGHRA and CDR2 YSYEKL. This CDR3 spans 15 amino acids. CDR3 in DNA: TGCGCCAGCAGTCGACTAGCGGGCAGCCAAGAGACCCAGTACTTC. Amino acids: CASSRLAGSQETQYF.

This clone was detected only once. Other DNA sequences in the same sample also yield this CDR3. The chain combines TRBV7-9 with TRBJ1-2; D is perhaps TRBD1 (5 bases). V shed 5 bases and J shed 2 bases, with 12 bases lying between them. The germline V gene has CDR1 SEHNR and CDR2 FQNEAQ (reference sequence). There are 14 residues in the CDR3. For the CDR3, the DNA is TGTGCCAGCAGCCCCCCGGGGGGGAACTATGGCTACACCTTC. This sequence encodes CASSPPGGNYGYTF.

The chain uses TRBV5-6 and TRBJ2-7; D not certain. V lost 1 base, J lost 7 bases, and 18 bases lay in between. Germline values: CDR1 SGHDT, CDR2 YYEEEE. This CDR3 region has 15 residues. CDR3 sequence reads: CASSLWARELREQYF. The CDR3 DNA reads as TGTGCCAGCAGCTTGTGGGCCAGAGAACTACGGGAGCAGTACTTC.

This clone appeared once. The CDR3, as DNA: TGTGCCAGCAGTAGGAGGACTAGCGAACCTTTCACAGATACGCAGTATTTT. Translated, it gives CASSRRTSEPFTDTQYF. V usage is TRBV28 and J usage is TRBJ2-3, with 9 positions matching TRBD2. The CDR3 totals 17 residues. V was pared by 5 bases and J by 2 bases, with 11 bases of the junction left unmatched. Germline-derived CDR1 and CDR2 are MDHEN and SYDVKM. Full variable domain (outside the CDR3, taken from reference TRBV28 and TRBJ2-3): DVKVTQSSRYLVKRTGEKVFLECVQDMDHENMFWYRQDPGLGLRLIYFSYDVKMKEKGDIPEGYSVSREKKERFSLILESASTNQTSMYLCASSRRTSEPFTDTQYFGPGTRLTVL.

V gene TRBV30 combines with J gene TRBJ2-2; 9 nucleotides line up with TRBD2. The ends lost 4 bases at V and 6 bases at J; junction bases unmatched: 12. The CDR3 covers 16 residues. The germline V gene has CDR1 GTSNPN and CDR2 SVGIG (reference sequence). This chain's CDR3 is CAWNQGSGSFAGELFF. CDR3 DNA sequence: TGTGCCTGGAACCAAGGTAGCGGGAGTTTCGCCGGGGAGCTGTTTTTT.

The rearrangement uses TRBV29-1 and TRBJ2-2, with 9 bases fitting TRBD2. Germline-derived CDR1 and CDR2 are SQVTM and ANQGSEA. This CDR3 has 18 amino acids. J gave up 4 bases and V 3 bases, and 15 bases lay outside the gene matches. CDR3: CSVDNGWREGLFTGELFF. Written as DNA, the CDR3 is TGCAGCGTTGATAATGGTTGGCGGGAGGGCCTATTCACCGGGGAGCTGTTTTTT.

This chain links TRBV6-1 with TRBJ1-2; D gene unclear. V was clipped by 2 bases and J by 5 bases, with 15 bases between them. The length of the CDR3 is 15 residues. Germline V CDR1 and CDR2: MNHNS, SASEGT. The CDR3 nucleotides are TGTGCCAGCAGTGAACGGGTCTCGTCCGGGTATGGCTACACCTTC. Its translation: CASSERVSSGYGYTF.

There are a few counts of this clone. The rearrangement links TRBV19 to TRBJ2-5, with D hard to call. The CDR3 spans 13 residues. CDR1 is LNHDA and CDR2 is SQIVND in the germline V gene (reference sequence). Trimming removed 6 bases from V and 4 bases from J, with 12 bases in between. DNA for the CDR3: TGTGCCAGTAGCCGCAACAGCCGAGAGACCCAGTACTTC. The encoded protein is CASSRNSRETQYF.

V gene TRBV29-1 combines with J gene TRBJ2-5, with 8 bases identical to TRBD1. Gene TRBJ2-7 matches the end of the DNA better, so the J call may be wrong. Germline V CDR1 and CDR2: SQVTM, ANQGSEA. CDR3 length: 13 residues. The CDR3 sequence is CSATRGPDYEQYF. Written as DNA, the CDR3 is TGCAGCGCAACCAGGGGGCCCGACTACGAGCAGTACTTC.

The gene calls are TRBV7-9 and TRBJ2-1; 14 bases align to TRBD2. The trim removed 4 bases at V and 7 bases at J, leaving 3 bases unmatched. The CDR3 covers 15 residues. CDR1 SEHNR and CDR2 FQNEAQ come from the germline V gene (reference sequence). CDR3 in amino acids: CASSSRTSGRNEQFF. For the CDR3, the DNA is TGTGCCAGCAGCTCCAGGACTAGCGGGAGGAATGAGCAGTTCTTC.

This clone was counted a few times. The chain joins TRBV11-2 to TRBJ2-1, with D perhaps TRBD2 (5 bases). The CDR3 is 16 amino acids. With 1 base removed from V and 8 bases from J, the gap between germline ends came to 18 bases. CDR1 is SGHAT and CDR2 is FQNNGV in the germline V gene. The CDR3: CASSLARLAGIDEQFF. In DNA form, the CDR3 reads TGTGCCAGCAGCTTAGCGCGTCTAGCTGGTATAGATGAGCAGTTCTTC.

Regarding this clone: An end of the junction does not agree with germline; a read error may underlie this. This chain connects TRBV7-2 to TRBJ2-5; D may correspond to TRBD1 or TRBD2 (6 bases each). The CDR3 runs 12 residues. The V gene's germline CDR1 is SGHTA and CDR2 FQGNSA. CDR3 nucleotide sequence: TGTGCCAGCAACTCCGGGGGCTGGGGGAGTCACTTC. This encodes CASNSGGWGSHF.

This clone is a singleton in its sample. This sequence joins TRBV25-1 and TRBJ2-2; no firm D call. Germline values: CDR1 MGHDK, CDR2 SYGVNS. Trimming cost V 3 bases and J 2 bases, with 4 bases left between them. The length of the CDR3 is 13 residues. CDR3: CASSEENTGELFF. DNA for the CDR3: TGTGCCAGCAGTGAGGAAAACACCGGGGAGCTGTTTTTT.

This chain joins TRBV6-5 and TRBJ1-5, with a weak D call TRBD1 (6 bases). Germline CDR1 is MNHEY and CDR2 is SVGAGI. V shed 6 bases and J shed 4 bases, with 13 bases lying between them. The CDR3 is made up of 14 amino acids. The CDR3 protein is CASSLRDKNQPQHF. The CDR3 DNA reads TGTGCCAGCAGCCTCCGGGACAAGAATCAGCCCCAGCATTTT.

The chain recombines TRBV29-1 with TRBJ2-5; 8 nucleotides match TRBD2. CDR3 size: 18 residues. V dropped 7 bases and J dropped 5; count of bases not matched to a gene: 24. Germline lookup yields CDR1 SQVTM and CDR2 ANQGSEA. The CDR3 DNA follows: TGCAGCGCTGATACCTTCCCCGGGACTAGAAGGAATGGGGAGACCCAGTACTTC. It specifies CSADTFPGTRRNGETQYF. Full variable domain (remainder filled in from reference TRBV29-1 and TRBJ2-5): SAVISQKPSRDICQRGTSLTIQCQVDSQVTMMFWYRQQPGQSLTLIATANQGSEATYESGFVIDKFPISRPNLTFSTLTVSNMSPEDSSIYLCSADTFPGTRRNGETQYFGPGTRLLVL.

This clone was observed at least ten times. Other DNA sequences in the same sample also yield this CDR3. The chain employs TRBV20-1 and TRBJ2-1; D possibly corresponds to TRBD1 (6 bases). Germline CDR1 DFQATT, CDR2 SNEGSKA (reference sequence). The V end was cut by 6 bases, the J end by 5 bases, with 8 bases between. This CDR3 region has 11 residues. CDR3 coding DNA: TGCAGTGCCCGACAGGACAATGAGCAGTTCTTC. This translates into CSARQDNEQFF.

The chain joins TRBV9 to TRBJ1-2, with TRBD1 as a possible D gene (5 bases). The ends were cut back, 3 bases at V and 0 bases at J, with 18 bases in the middle. The germline V gene has CDR1 SGDLS and CDR2 YYNGEE. The CDR3 is 17 amino acids. In DNA, the CDR3 is TGTGCCAGCAGCGGAACGGGAACAGGCTCTCCTAACTATGGCTACACCTTC. Its protein product is CASSGTGTGSPNYGYTF.